Listed here are 18 T cell receptor beta chains from one sample, sequenced in a study of human T cells and chemical hapten exposure. Time point described: pre-sensitization, week 0. Treatment in this sample: therapeutic diphenylcyclopropenone sensitization with weekly scalp DPC. Total RNA was isolated from whole blood that had not been fractionated. TCRdb analysed the RACE reads with MiXCR anew, one entry per CDR3 protein. This table holds tens of thousands of distinct CDR3 sequences, 10% to 13% found once. The sample here was whole blood, taken in connection with sensitization to the hapten diphenylcyclopropenone (DPC). All receptors derive from a man in his forties or fifties with alopecia areata. Some clones in this sample may be carry-over from other donors' samples.

This clonotype appeared many times. This chain joins TRBV7-2 and TRBJ2-5; weak D call: TRBD2 (6 bases). This CDR3 has 14 residues. Trimming took 5 bases from V and 1 from J, leaving 11 bases between them. Germline loops: CDR1 SGHTA, CDR2 FQGNSA. The CDR3 DNA reads as TGTGCCAGCAGCCATGGACTATCCCAAGAGACCCAGTACTTC. Its translation is CASSHGLSQETQYF. Variable domain in full (rest from reference TRBV7-2 and TRBJ2-5): GAGVSQSPSNKVTEKGKDVELRCDPISGHTALYWYRQSLGQGLEFLIYFQGNSAPDKSGLPSDRFSAERTGGSVSTLTIQRTQQEDSAVYLCASSHGLSQETQYFGPGTRLLVL.

The V call is TRBV2, the J call TRBJ2-7, with D perhaps TRBD2 (6 bases). Germline V gene sequence: CDR1 SNHLY, CDR2 FYNNEI. This CDR3 region has 14 residues. Trimming removed 4 bases at V and 0 bases at J, with 10 bases between. CDR3 amino acids: CASSVAELSYEQYF. The CDR3 DNA reads TGTGCCAGCAGTGTAGCGGAACTCTCCTACGAGCAGTACTTC.

This clonotype occurred a few times. The chain combines TRBV29-1 with TRBJ2-4, with TRBD1 matching 8 bases. Germline lookup yields CDR1 SQVTM and CDR2 ANQGSEA. This CDR3 spans 13 amino acids. With 4 bases clipped from V and 8 bases from J, the junction kept 7 bases outside the gene matches. CDR3 protein: CSVAGTGGDIQYF. Here the CDR3 DNA reads TGCAGCGTTGCCGGAACAGGGGGTGACATTCAGTACTTC.

This clonotype was observed many times. The chain links TRBV12-3 or TRBV12-4 to TRBJ2-3; 9 nucleotides align to TRBD2. The CDR3 is made up of 18 amino acids. Trimming at V came to 0 bases and at J to 4 bases, leaving 11 bases not matched to a gene. CDR3: CASSLASIAGAGADTQYF. The DNA of the CDR3 is TGTGCCAGCAGTTTAGCGTCCATAGCGGGAGCGGGCGCAGATACGCAGTATTTT.

This clonotype was found many times. The chain has TRBV7-9 and TRBJ2-7; D gene uncertain. Trimming shortened V by 2 bases and J by 5 bases, and 4 bases separated the two germline ends. The length of the CDR3 is 11 residues. Germline CDR1 is SEHNR and CDR2 is FQNEAQ (reference sequence). Here the CDR3 reads CASSLLDEQYF. CDR3 DNA: TGTGCCAGCAGCTTACTGGACGAGCAGTACTTC. Variable domain in full (rest from reference TRBV7-9 and TRBJ2-7): DTGVSQNPRHKITKRGQNVTFRCDPISEHNRLYWYRQTLGQGPEFLTYFQNEAQLEKSRLLSDRFSAERPKGSFSTLEIQRTEQGDSAMYLCASSLLDEQYFGPGTRLTVT.

This clonotype turned up a few times. The chain uses TRBV2 and TRBJ2-5; D gene ambiguous. Germline CDR1 reads SNHLY; CDR2 reads FYNNEI. The CDR3 has 13 residues. V was shortened by 8 bases and J by 2 bases, with 12 bases between the two germline ends. This chain's CDR3 is CASEKDLQETQYF. DNA for the CDR3: TGTGCCAGCGAAAAGGACCTACAAGAGACCCAGTACTTC.

This clonotype was detected many times. V usage is TRBV7-8 and J usage is TRBJ2-7; 12 bases are a match to TRBD2. Germline trimming cut 6 bases from V and 5 bases from J; bases unmatched to any gene: 8. The CDR3 consists of 15 residues. Germline V gene lookup returns CDR1 SGHVS and CDR2 FQNEAQ. For the CDR3, the DNA is TGTGCCAGCAGTAACCCGGGACTAGCGGGCAACGAGCAGTACTTC. This encodes CASSNPGLAGNEQYF.

In this sample, this clonotype turned up a few times. This chain connects TRBV13 to TRBJ1-3, with 7 bases fitting TRBD1. Germline V gene data show CDR1 as PRHDT and CDR2 as FYEKMQ (reference sequence). This CDR3 is built from 16 residues. The V gene end was trimmed by 5 bases and the J gene end by 2 bases; junction bases not matched to a gene: 9. The CDR3 nucleotides read TGTGCCAGCAGCCAAGCCGGGACAGTACCTGGAAACACCATATATTTT. Its protein product is CASSQAGTVPGNTIYF.

This sequence joins TRBV28 and TRBJ2-1, with unresolved D. The CDR3 covers 12 residues. Trimming removed 5 bases at V and 9 bases at J, with 11 bases between. Per the germline V gene, CDR1 is MDHEN and CDR2 is SYDVKM. The CDR3 region is CASSLPRSEQFF. For the CDR3, the DNA is TGTGCCAGCAGTCTCCCCAGGTCTGAGCAGTTCTTC.

This clonotype was counted a few times. The J gene is TRBJ1-1, the V gene TRBV29-1; D perhaps matches TRBD1 (5 bases). Germline CDR1 SQVTM, CDR2 ANQGSEA. The CDR3 runs to 14 residues. V dropped 3 bases and J dropped 1 base, with 12 bases sitting between them. The CDR3, as DNA: TGCAGCGTTGACCCCGGACATCAGAACACTGAAGCTTTCTTT. Translating gives CSVDPGHQNTEAFF.

This clonotype showed up many times. This chain joins TRBV7-2 and TRBJ2-3, with D perhaps matching TRBD2 (5 bases). The CDR3 is 12 residues long. Looked up from germline, CDR1 is SGHTA and CDR2 is FQGNSA. V lost 5 bases, J lost 4 bases, and 7 bases lay in between. The CDR3 reads CASSISADTQYF. The DNA of the CDR3 is TGTGCCAGCAGCATTAGCGCAGATACGCAGTATTTT. Filled out from reference TRBV7-2 and TRBJ2-3, the complete variable domain reads GAGVSQSPSNKVTEKGKDVELRCDPISGHTALYWYRQSLGQGLEFLIYFQGNSAPDKSGLPSDRFSAERTGGSVSTLTIQRTQQEDSAVYLCASSISADTQYFGPGTRLTVL.

The chain links TRBV5-1 to TRBJ1-1; D perhaps matches TRBD1 (6 bases). V dropped 4 bases and J dropped 6 bases, with 16 bases sitting between them. Germline loops: CDR1 SGHRS, CDR2 YFSETQ. This CDR3 region has 14 residues. The CDR3 DNA reads TGCGCCAGCAGCCTGGGGGCAGGGAGGCCTGAAGCTTTCTTT. Translated, it gives CASSLGAGRPEAFF.

The chain joins TRBV29-1 to TRBJ2-2; 7 bases fit TRBD1. The length of the CDR3 is 14 residues. The germline V gene encodes CDR1 SQVTM and CDR2 ANQGSEA. The trim removed 6 bases at V and 3 bases at J, leaving 7 bases unmatched. The CDR3 sequence is CSVERTGDTGELFF. CDR3 coding DNA: TGCAGCGTAGAAAGGACAGGAGACACCGGGGAGCTGTTTTTT.

This clonotype was seen many times. The CDR3 bases are TGCAGTGCTAGACTGGGGGGGCTCGGCTATGGCTACACCTTC. Its protein is CSARLGGLGYGYTF. The chain links TRBV20-1 to TRBJ1-2; the D gene is possibly TRBD1 (6 bases). This CDR3 contains 14 residues. V was pared by 2 bases and J by 4 bases, with 14 bases between. CDR1 and CDR2 from the germline V gene are DFQATT and SNEGSKA (reference sequence).

The table lists this clonotype with many counts. The chain couples TRBV5-4 to TRBJ2-3, with 9 bases lining up with TRBD1. Losses at the gene ends were 1 base for V and 4 bases for J; bases not matched to a gene: 4. This CDR3 contains 15 residues. Looked up from germline, CDR1 is SGHNT and CDR2 is YYREEE (reference sequence). CDR3 nucleotide sequence: TGTGCCAGCAGCTTGCGGACAGGGGTGGCAGATACGCAGTATTTT. Protein: CASSLRTGVADTQYF.

This sequence joins TRBV11-2 and TRBJ1-1; tentatively, D is TRBD1 (5 bases). This CDR3 has 14 residues. Trimming pared 1 base from V and 3 bases from J, leaving 9 bases between. CDR1 SGHAT and CDR2 FQNNGV come from the germline V gene. This CDR3 is CASSLAGPDTEAFF. CDR3 sequence (DNA): TGTGCCAGCAGCTTAGCGGGACCGGACACTGAAGCTTTCTTT.

This clonotype came up many times. The chain carries TRBV29-1 and TRBJ2-2; 12 bases match TRBD2. V lost 1 base and J lost 9; bases outside the gene matches: 12. CDR1 and CDR2 from the germline V gene are SQVTM and ANQGSEA. The CDR3 consists of 17 residues. CDR3 loop: CSVEGLAGERWGRELFF. Written as DNA, the CDR3 is TGCAGCGTTGAAGGACTAGCGGGAGAAAGATGGGGCCGGGAGCTGTTTTTT.

This clonotype was seen repeatedly, ten times or more. This chain links TRBV30 with TRBJ2-1, with unresolved D. This CDR3 region has 14 residues. From germline, CDR1 is GTSNPN and CDR2 SVGIG (reference sequence). V was trimmed by 3 bases and J by 10 bases, leaving 19 bases between them. Written as DNA, the CDR3 is TGTGCCTGGAGGGCCCCCGGCAGCCGCATGGAGCAGTTCTTC. Translation gives CAWRAPGSRMEQFF.